A selection of T cell receptor beta chains follows, all from one sample in a study of T cells after yellow fever vaccination. From the 5' RACE reads, TCRdb called clonotypes with MiXCR, one entry per CDR3 protein. Of 400,000 or so distinct CDR3 sequences listed, 6.2% were seen once; the top ten hold 14% to 15%. Sequenced material: PBMCs, taken 5 days after the yellow fever booster vaccination. The receptors were sampled from a man younger than 45 who received the YFV17D yellow fever vaccine. The CDR3 runs from the conserved cysteine through the conserved F or W. The order of the fields is J gene, clone size, V gene, D gene, CDR3 protein, CDR3 DNA. A D gene is named only where the DNA matches it firmly. Clone size is given for some rows only: seen once, a few or many times, or a class if the clone is expanded.

>TRBJ2-6|-|TRBV5-1|-
CASSPGPSEGSGANVLTF
TGCGCCAGCAGCCCGGGACCCTCCGAGGGCTCTGGGGCCAACGTCCTGACTTTC
>TRBJ2-3|many|TRBV5-1|TRBD1
CASSPGQGTDTQYF
TGCGCCAGCAGCCCAGGACAGGGAACAGATACGCAGTATTTT
>TRBJ2-7|few|TRBV21-1|-
CASSKVGGYEQYF
TGTGCCAGCAGCAAAGTAGGTGGCTACGAGCAGTACTTC
>TRBJ1-5|few|TRBV7-8|-
CASSGSFAWLSNQPQHF
TGTGCCAGCAGCGGGTCATTCGCCTGGCTGAGCAATCAGCCCCAGCATTTT
>TRBJ2-3|few|TRBV20-1|TRBD1
CSAKKGASTDTQYF
TGCAGTGCTAAGAAGGGGGCCAGCACAGATACGCAGTATTTT
>TRBJ2-5|many|TRBV28|-
CASNRSPETQYF
TGTGCCAGCAATCGTTCCCCGGAGACCCAGTACTTC
>TRBJ2-7|-|TRBV28|-
CASTHTDEQYF
TGTGCCAGCACTCATACCGACGAGCAGTACTTC
>TRBJ2-7|few|TRBV20-1|-
CSAYTAASYEQYF
TGCAGTGCTTATACAGCGGCTTCCTACGAGCAGTACTTC
>TRBJ2-5|-|TRBV20-1|TRBD2
CSARDRLAGRETQYF
TGCAGTGCTAGAGACCGACTAGCGGGAAGAGAGACCCAGTACTTC
>TRBJ2-7|many|TRBV29-1|TRBD1
CSARQGGLSWEQYF
TGCAGCGCGCGACAGGGGGGTCTTTCGTGGGAGCAGTACTTC
>TRBJ2-5|many|TRBV18|-
CASSPARDGPGVQETQYF
TGTGCCAGCTCGCCGGCTAGAGACGGCCCAGGAGTTCAAGAGACCCAGTACTTC
>TRBJ1-5|-|TRBV20-1|-
CSAREGQSNQPQHF
TGCAGTGCTAGAGAGGGGCAGAGCAATCAGCCCCAGCATTTT
>TRBJ2-1|many|TRBV2|-
CASSGAFKGRGLFF
TGTGCCAGCAGTGGGGCATTTAAGGGACGGGGACTGTTCTTC
>TRBJ2-1|many|TRBV10-3|-
CAISEASPGTGPEQFF
TGTGCCATCAGTGAGGCCAGTCCCGGGACGGGGCCTGAGCAGTTCTTC
>TRBJ2-5|-|TRBV5-4|TRBD2
CASSLGARTSGGETQYF
TGTGCCAGCAGCTTGGGGGCCAGGACTAGCGGGGGGGAGACCCAGTACTTC
>TRBJ2-2|few|TRBV3-1|TRBD2
CASSDLALAGDRGGELFF
TGTGCCAGCAGCGACCTAGCACTAGCGGGAGATCGAGGCGGGGAGCTGTTTTTT
>TRBJ2-7|few|TRBV20-1|-
CSAARDGTYEQYF
TGCAGTGCTGCCCGGGACGGCACCTACGAGCAGTACTTC
>TRBJ1-6|-|TRBV7-3|-
CASSLTYGTPLHF
TGTGCCAGCAGCTTAACGTACGGGACACCCCTCCACTTT
>TRBJ2-2|many|TRBV7-2|-
CASSSSNTGELFF
TGTGCCAGCAGCTCGAGCAACACCGGGGAGCTGTTTTTT
>TRBJ1-2|many|TRBV28|TRBD1
CAISDRVDYGYTF
TGTGCCATCTCGGACAGGGTAGACTATGGCTACACCTTC
>TRBJ2-7|few|TRBV6-5|-
CASSYSKGVQDEQYF
TGTGCCAGCAGTTACTCGAAGGGGGTTCAGGACGAGCAGTACTTC
>TRBJ2-2|many|TRBV6-1|-
CASSQPQGGTGELFF
TGTGCCAGCAGTCAGCCCCAGGGGGGTACCGGGGAGCTGTTTTTT
>TRBJ2-7|few|TRBV20-1|TRBD2
CSAGGLADYEQYF
TGCAGTGCAGGGGGACTAGCAGACTACGAGCAGTACTTC
>TRBJ2-5|few|TRBV11-2|TRBD1
CASSLVWMIRDRGRGETQYF
TGTGCCAGCAGCTTAGTATGGATGATCCGGGACAGGGGGCGAGGAGAGACCCAGTACTTC
>TRBJ2-7|-|TRBV7-3|TRBD2
CASSAPGLGEQYF
TGTGCCAGCAGCGCACCGGGACTAGGAGAGCAGTACTTC
>TRBJ2-1|few|TRBV20-1|-
CSARDISKSNEQFF
TGCAGTGCTAGAGATATTTCCAAGAGTAATGAGCAGTTCTTC
>TRBJ2-3|-|TRBV30|TRBD2
CAWEAGLVNHRSADTQYF
TGTGCCTGGGAAGCGGGACTGGTAAATCACCGCAGCGCAGATACGCAGTATTTT
>TRBJ2-2|-|TRBV7-9|TRBD2
CASSLLFSGDTGELFF
TGTGCCAGCAGTCTTTTATTTAGCGGGGATACCGGGGAGCTGTTTTTT
>TRBJ2-6|few|TRBV5-1|TRBD2
CASTLGGAGANVLTF
TGCGCCAGCACCTTGGGGGGGGCTGGGGCCAACGTCCTGACTTTC
>TRBJ2-1|many|TRBV5-5|TRBD2
CASAWGSGTYNEQFF
TGTGCCAGCGCTTGGGGTAGCGGGACCTACAATGAGCAGTTCTTC
>TRBJ2-3|many|TRBV7-2|-
CASSLGVGSDTQYF
TGTGCCAGCAGCTTAGGGGTAGGATCCGATACGCAGTATTTT
>TRBJ2-3|few|TRBV6-2/TRBV6-3|-
CASTLASVKDTQYF
TGTGCCAGCACGTTAGCTTCGGTGAAAGATACGCAGTATTTT
>TRBJ2-2|few|TRBV7-2|-
CASTQQNTGELFF
TGTGCCAGCACTCAACAGAACACCGGGGAGCTGTTTTTT
>TRBJ1-3|many|TRBV2|-
CASSEAWVSVSSGNTIYF
TGTGCCAGCAGTGAAGCGTGGGTCAGCGTTAGCTCTGGAAACACCATATATTTT
>TRBJ2-5|many|TRBV24-1|-
CATSDPLIETQYF
TGTGCCACCAGTGACCCCTTGATAGAGACCCAGTACTTC
>TRBJ2-3|many|TRBV20-1|-
CSARDSTRYTDTQYF
TGCAGTGCTAGGGACTCCACGCGATACACAGATACGCAGTATTTT
>TRBJ2-7|many|TRBV6-1|TRBD2
CASRSDGGSGSGSSYEQYF
TGTGCCAGCAGGTCTGACGGGGGGAGCGGGAGTGGGAGCTCCTACGAGCAGTACTTC
>TRBJ1-5|few|TRBV12-3/TRBV12-4|-
CASSPFSGQPQHF
TGTGCCAGCAGTCCTTTTTCCGGGCAGCCCCAGCATTTT
>TRBJ2-1|-|TRBV28|TRBD2
CASSQPGGLEYNEQFF
TGTGCCAGCAGTCAACCGGGGGGTTTGGAGTACAATGAGCAGTTCTTC
>TRBJ2-5|many|TRBV25-1|-
CASRGHEETQYF
TGTGCCAGCAGAGGACACGAAGAGACCCAGTACTTC
>TRBJ1-2|few|TRBV11-2|TRBD1
CASSLATGGRGYTF
TGTGCCAGCAGCTTAGCAACAGGGGGCCGCGGCTACACCTTC
>TRBJ2-7|-|TRBV6-1|-
CASSAIGALGEQYF
TGTGCCAGCAGTGCCATAGGGGCTTTAGGCGAGCAGTACTTC
>TRBJ2-2|-|TRBV20-1|-
CSARDPTVYTGELFF
TGCAGTGCTAGAGATCCGACAGTATACACCGGGGAGCTGTTTTTT
>TRBJ1-1|few|TRBV27|TRBD1
CASRLNRGMNTEAFF
TGTGCCAGCAGACTTAACAGGGGGATGAACACTGAAGCTTTCTTT
>TRBJ2-1|many|TRBV7-2|TRBD2
CASSLSGSVNNEQFF
TGTGCCAGCAGCCTTAGCGGGAGCGTAAACAATGAGCAGTTCTTC
>TRBJ2-5|many|TRBV10-3|-
CAISAGAEETQYF
TGTGCCATCAGTGCAGGGGCCGAGGAGACCCAGTACTTC
>TRBJ1-5|few|TRBV29-1|-
CSVDLGPNQPQHF
TGCAGCGTTGATTTGGGCCCCAATCAGCCCCAGCATTTT
>TRBJ1-2|few|TRBV12-3/TRBV12-4|TRBD1
CASSSGQAYGYTF
TGTGCCAGCAGTTCGGGACAGGCCTATGGCTACACCTTC
>TRBJ2-2|-|TRBV29-1|-
CSVVPGMNTGELFF
TGCAGCGTTGTTCCAGGGATGAACACCGGGGAGCTGTTTTTT
>TRBJ2-3|many|TRBV4-3|TRBD2
CASSQVPAGGPGGAQYF
TGCGCCAGCAGCCAAGTTCCAGCGGGAGGCCCGGGCGGGGCGCAGTATTTT
>TRBJ2-2|-|TRBV20-1|-
CSAREGVATGELFF
TGCAGTGCTAGGGAGGGAGTGGCCACCGGGGAGCTGTTTTTT
>TRBJ2-7|few|TRBV20-1|-
CSAHKSVYEQYF
TGCAGTGCCCACAAGTCCGTCTACGAGCAGTACTTC
>TRBJ1-2|many|TRBV3-1|-
CASSHRDRATGGYTF
TGTGCCAGCAGCCATCGCGACCGGGCAACGGGTGGCTACACCTTC
>TRBJ1-5|few|TRBV20-1|TRBD1
CSARRDRGQPQHF
TGCAGTGCTAGAAGGGACAGGGGACAGCCCCAGCATTTT